Below, 21 T cell receptor beta chains from the same sample are listed, as sequenced in a study of vaccination effects on CD4 cells after COVID-19 (dated by TCRdb to the early 2020s). After about 10 days of culture, CD4+ T cells were isolated with the EasySep CD4+ T cell isolation kit. Each participant received two doses of an mRNA SARS-CoV-2 vaccine, either BNT162b2 or mRNA-1273. Which antigens these TCRs recognize remains unknown. Library generation was performed with the immunoSEQ multiplex PCR assay. The immuneACCESS repertoire file appears here via TCRdb, limited to in-frame rearrangements. These files lack a portion of the clones; in checked studies, under half of the deficit traces to unresolved V genes, and the cause of the others is not known. For this sample the table gives tens of thousands of clones, of which 70% to 85% were detected only once. About 2.2% of the sample comes from the top ten.

The material sequenced was CD4+ T cells from PBMCs cultured without peptide, taken after COVID-19 vaccination. The receptors come from a human donor who received a COVID-19 vaccine.

V is TRBV18 and J is TRBJ1-2; tentatively, D is TRBD1 (6 bases). V lost 2 bases and J 2 bases, leaving 6 bases between the germline ends. The CDR3 runs 13 residues. Germline V gene data show CDR1 as KGHSH and CDR2 as LQKENI. The CDR3 bases are TGTGCCAGCTCACCAGGGGGCAACTATGGCTACACCTTC. This sequence encodes CASSPGGNYGYTF.

This clone was counted a single time. This chain joins TRBV5-1 and TRBJ2-6, with D possibly being TRBD2 (6 bases). Looked up from germline, CDR1 is SGHRS and CDR2 is YFSETQ. V lost 1 base and J 2 bases, leaving 10 bases between the germline ends. The CDR3 consists of 16 residues. DNA for the CDR3: TGCGCCAGCAGCTTGCCAACGGGGGCTGGGGCCAACGTCCTGACTTTC. Encoded protein: CASSLPTGAGANVLTF.

V and J are TRBV12-3 or TRBV12-4 and TRBJ1-5, with unresolved D. V gave up 3 bases and J gave up 8 bases, with 11 bases separating them. CDR3 size: 13 residues. The DNA of the CDR3 is TGTGCCAGCAGTTTTTGGGGAAATGAGCCCCAGCATTTT. Its protein is CASSFWGNEPQHF.

This chain uses TRBV4-2 with TRBJ2-2; 9 bases map to TRBD2. With V trimmed by 4 bases and J by 6 bases, 6 bases remained unmatched. Germline lookup yields CDR1 LGHNA and CDR2 YNFKEQ. The CDR3 sequence is 15 residues long. The CDR3 protein is CASSLSRGGAGELFF. The CDR3 DNA is TGTGCCAGCAGCCTCAGCCGCGGGGGGGCCGGGGAGCTGTTTTTT.

The chain employs TRBV5-6 and TRBJ2-3, with D hard to call. V lost 2 bases and J lost 5, with 15 bases in between. This CDR3 region has 15 residues. Germline CDR1 reads SGHDT; CDR2 reads YYEEEE. The CDR3 DNA sequence: TGTGCCAGCAGCTTCGGTTCAATGGCAAGAGATACGCAGTATTTT. Encoded protein: CASSFGSMARDTQYF.

This clone showed up just once. The rearrangement joins TRBV6-5 to TRBJ1-5; D is unclear. Germline assignment: CDR1 MNHEY and CDR2 SVGAGI. The CDR3 consists of 13 residues. The V end was cut by 3 bases, the J end by 2 bases, with 5 bases between. The CDR3 DNA reads TGTGCCAGCAGTTATAATCGCAATCAGCCCCAGCATTTT. This sequence encodes CASSYNRNQPQHF.

DNA for the CDR3: TGTGCCAGCAGCTTAGCGGAGGGCAGTGAGACCCAGTACTTC. The encoded protein is CASSLAEGSETQYF. The chain carries TRBV7-9 and TRBJ2-5; weak D call: TRBD2 (6 bases). Between the trimmed V and J ends, which lost 0 bases and 5 bases, there was a span of 10 bases. Germline-derived CDR1 and CDR2 are SEHNR and FQNEAQ (reference sequence). This CDR3 spans 14 amino acids.

The chain is built from TRBV29-1 and TRBJ2-5, with TRBD1 matching 8 bases. With 6 bases clipped from V and 4 bases from J, the junction kept 7 bases outside the gene matches. Germline loops: CDR1 SQVTM, CDR2 ANQGSEA. The length of the CDR3 is 13 residues. CDR3: CSVATGVRETQYF. CDR3 sequence (DNA): TGCAGCGTGGCGACAGGGGTGCGAGAGACCCAGTACTTC.

The CDR3 DNA is TGTGCCAGCAGTTTGGTCCCGGACAGACAGGGAGGGCAGTTCTTC. Amino acid sequence: CASSLVPDRQGGQFF. The V and J genes are TRBV28 and TRBJ2-1, with D perhaps TRBD1 (7 bases). CDR1 is MDHEN and CDR2 is SYDVKM in the germline V gene. With 3 bases removed from V and 12 bases from J, the gap between germline ends came to 21 bases. The CDR3 extends over 15 amino acids.

The DNA of the CDR3 is TGCGCCAGCAGCTTAGATTCAGGGGGCGGGGGCACTGAAGCTTTCTTT. It translates to CASSLDSGGGGTEAFF. The chain is built from TRBV5-1 and TRBJ1-1; TRBD1 matches at 8 bases. Germline loops: CDR1 SGHRS, CDR2 YFSETQ. The J segment lost 4 bases and the V segment lost 2 bases, leaving 10 bases of the junction unmatched. The CDR3 contains 16 residues.

Here the CDR3 DNA reads TGTGCCATCACCACCGGGACAGGGGCGAACACAGATACGCAGTATTTT. This encodes CAITTGTGANTDTQYF. This chain connects TRBV10-3 to TRBJ2-3; 10 bases agree with TRBD1. J was trimmed by 2 bases and V by 7 bases; bases with no gene match: 9. The CDR3 extends over 16 amino acids. Germline V gene lookup returns CDR1 ENHRY and CDR2 SYGVKD.

The rearrangement uses TRBV2 and TRBJ2-6; D gene unclear. Germline-derived CDR1 and CDR2 are SNHLY and FYNNEI. V was trimmed by 4 bases and J by 0 bases, leaving 7 bases between them. The length of the CDR3 is 15 residues. This CDR3 reads CASSVGASGANVLTF. CDR3 coding DNA: TGTGCCAGCAGTGTTGGAGCCTCTGGGGCCAACGTCCTGACTTTC.

This clone was seen more than once but under ten times. The chain employs TRBV4-2 and TRBJ2-2; TRBD1 is a possible D gene (7 bases). The germline V gene encodes CDR1 LGHNA and CDR2 YNFKEQ. The CDR3 loop spans 14 amino acids. V was cut by 4 bases and J by 6 bases, with 12 bases left in between. The CDR3 sequence is CASSPGGNAGELFF. CDR3 DNA: TGTGCCAGCAGCCCAGGGGGGAATGCCGGGGAGCTGTTTTTT.

The V gene is TRBV5-1, the J gene TRBJ1-5, with D uncertain. V was shortened by 0 bases and J by 0 bases, with 4 bases between the two germline ends. The CDR3 is made up of 14 amino acids. CDR1 and CDR2 (germline): SGHRS, YFSETQ. The CDR3 DNA is TGCGCCAGCAGCTTGGACAGTAGCAATCAGCCCCAGCATTTT. Translation gives CASSLDSSNQPQHF.

This clone appeared a few times. The chain combines TRBV7-3 with TRBJ1-5; unclear D gene. Per the germline V gene, CDR1 is SGHTA and CDR2 is FQGTGA. The CDR3 covers 19 residues. Trimming shortened V by 1 base and J by 1 base, and 20 bases separated the two germline ends. The CDR3 is CASSLILPYEGFSNQPQHF. Written as DNA, the CDR3 is TGTGCCAGCAGCTTAATTCTGCCTTATGAGGGATTCAGCAATCAGCCCCAGCATTTT.

The chain couples TRBV5-1 to TRBJ1-2, with no clear D. Between the trimmed V and J ends, which lost 3 bases and 4 bases, there was a span of 16 bases. The CDR3 length is 15 residues. CDR1 is SGHRS and CDR2 is YFSETQ in the germline V gene. The CDR3 DNA reads TGCGCCAGCAGCTCTCACCCGGGGAACCTCTATGGCTACACCTTC. Translation: CASSSHPGNLYGYTF.

The chain recombines TRBV5-6 with TRBJ2-6, with TRBD2 as a possible D gene (6 bases). Per germline, CDR1 SGHDT and CDR2 YYEEEE. The CDR3 is made up of 15 amino acids. Trimming removed 1 base at V and 2 bases at J, with 7 bases between. The CDR3 region is CASSLRGAGANVLTF. The CDR3 coding sequence is TGTGCCAGCAGCTTGCGCGGGGCTGGGGCCAACGTCCTGACTTTC.

This clone has more than one count but fewer than ten. The chain is built from TRBV4-1 and TRBJ2-2; no clear D. Germline CDR1 reads MGHRA; CDR2 reads YSYEKL. The CDR3 extends over 15 amino acids. V was shortened by 1 base and J by 6 bases, with 12 bases between the two germline ends. In DNA form, the CDR3 reads TGCGCCAGCAGCCAAGTTTTTTCGCTCCCCGGGGAGCTGTTTTTT. The encoded protein is CASSQVFSLPGELFF.

This clone was seen a few times. The chain uses TRBV11-2 and TRBJ2-2, with 8 bases matching TRBD1. This CDR3 region has 17 residues. V shed 1 base and J 1 base; nucleotides not matched to a gene: 5. Germline CDR1 is SGHAT and CDR2 is FQNNGV. The CDR3 nucleotides are TGTGCCAGCAGCTTAGGCCTTGGACAGGGGAACACCGGGGAGCTGTTTTTT. Encoded protein: CASSLGLGQGNTGELFF.

This clone has only a few counts. The J gene is TRBJ1-4, the V gene TRBV25-1; D is uncertain. Germline assignment: CDR1 MGHDK and CDR2 SYGVNS. Trimming cost V 3 bases and J 2 bases, with 7 bases left between them. The CDR3 covers 14 residues. The CDR3 DNA reads as TGTGCCAGCAGTGATTCTCTCACTAATGAAAAACTGTTTTTT. Translated, it gives CASSDSLTNEKLFF.

This sequence joins TRBV9 and TRBJ1-1; D remains ambiguous. This CDR3 is built from 14 residues. Per germline, CDR1 SGDLS and CDR2 YYNGEE. Trimming pared 0 bases from V and 0 bases from J, leaving 6 bases between. This CDR3 reads CASSVGDLNTEAFF. The CDR3 DNA sequence: TGTGCCAGCAGCGTAGGGGATCTGAACACTGAAGCTTTCTTT. Based on the CDR3 plus reference TRBV9 and TRBJ1-1, the full variable domain is DSGVTQTPKHLITATGQRVTLRCSPRSGDLSVYWYQQSLDQGLQFLIQYYNGEERAKGNILERFSAQQFPDLHSELNLSSLELGDSALYFCASSVGDLNTEAFFGQGTRLTVV.